This entry describes one T cell receptor (beta chain). The antigen is unknown. The data were taken from a study of cytomegalovirus exposure and HLA in healthy donors. On the study more broadly: A preliminary data release comprised 91 million or so unique TCRs obtained from HLA-typed donors. Overall study results and limits: Most observed TCR sequences were rare, whereas some public TCRs were detected in many donors.

With 60 Vbeta and 13 Jbeta primers, the PCR was carried out. Assay used: immunoSEQ multiplex PCR; TCRdb lists only in-frame clones, some missing. This table holds 50,000 or so clones. This receptor was identified in a woman aged 55-69 years in good health and CMV-seropositive. The source material was PBMCs.

The CDR3 region has the DNA TGTGCCAGCAGCTTAACCCGACAGGGAACTGAAGCTTTCTTT. Translating it yields CASSLTRQGTEAFF. The chain employs TRBV7-9 and TRBJ1-1; 7 bases fit TRBD1. Per germline, CDR1 SEHNR and CDR2 FQNEAQ (reference sequence). J gave up 5 bases and V 2 bases, and 5 bases lay outside the gene matches. CDR3 length: 14 amino acids.